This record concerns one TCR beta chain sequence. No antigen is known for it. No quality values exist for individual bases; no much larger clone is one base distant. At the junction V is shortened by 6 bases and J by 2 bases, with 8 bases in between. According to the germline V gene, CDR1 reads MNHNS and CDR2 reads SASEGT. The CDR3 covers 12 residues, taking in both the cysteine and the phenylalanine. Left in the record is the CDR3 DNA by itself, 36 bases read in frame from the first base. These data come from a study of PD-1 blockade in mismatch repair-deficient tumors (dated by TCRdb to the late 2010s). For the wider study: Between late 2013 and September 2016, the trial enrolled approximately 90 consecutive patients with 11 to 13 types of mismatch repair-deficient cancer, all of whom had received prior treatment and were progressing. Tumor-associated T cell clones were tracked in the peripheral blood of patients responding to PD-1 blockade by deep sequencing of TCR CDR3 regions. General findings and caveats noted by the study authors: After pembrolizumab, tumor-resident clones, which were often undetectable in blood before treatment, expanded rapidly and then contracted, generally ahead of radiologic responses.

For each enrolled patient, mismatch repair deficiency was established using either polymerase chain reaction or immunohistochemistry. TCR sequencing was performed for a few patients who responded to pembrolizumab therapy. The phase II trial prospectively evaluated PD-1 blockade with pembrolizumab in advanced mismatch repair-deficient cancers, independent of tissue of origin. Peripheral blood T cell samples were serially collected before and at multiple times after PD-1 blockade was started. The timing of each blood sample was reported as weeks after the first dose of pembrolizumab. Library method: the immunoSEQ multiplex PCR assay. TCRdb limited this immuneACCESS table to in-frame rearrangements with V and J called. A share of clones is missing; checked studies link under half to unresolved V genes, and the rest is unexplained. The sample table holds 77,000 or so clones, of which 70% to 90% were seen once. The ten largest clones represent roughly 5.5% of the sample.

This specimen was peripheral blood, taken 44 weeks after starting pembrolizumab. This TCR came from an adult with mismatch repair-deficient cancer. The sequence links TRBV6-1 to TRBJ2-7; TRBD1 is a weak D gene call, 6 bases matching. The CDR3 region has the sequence CASRGQTYEQYF. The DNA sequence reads TGTGCCAGCAGAGGACAGACCTACGAGCAGTACTTC.